The T cell receptor (beta chain) under discussion was sequenced for a study of T-cell memory formation after mild COVID-19. Turning to the study itself: TCR clusters mostly belonged to single donors. Study results and caveats: Memory cells collected pre-infection included some clones that later responded, suggesting cross-reactive memory joined. Those CD4+ clones that contracted were mainly in CM and EM (CD8+ ones in EMRA).

TCRdb recomputed calls from the 5' RACE reads with MiXCR, one row per CDR3 protein. The table shows 350,000 to 500,000 distinct CDR3 sequences, with 18% occurring only once. Note on this clonotype: What it binds is unknown.

This CDR3 spans 16 amino acids. V lost 4 bases, J lost 3 bases, and 5 bases stayed unmatched. Germline-derived CDR1 and CDR2 are SGHRS and YFSETQ. The origin of this receptor is a young man who had mild COVID-19 (a few samples of this study predate the infection). Cell type and time point are not known. The chain combines TRBV5-1 with TRBJ2-2, with 11 positions matching TRBD2. The material sequenced was PBMCs or a T cell subset sorted from them (not recorded which). CDR3 DNA: TGCGCCAGCAGCCCCAGACTAGCGGGGCACACCGGGGAGCTGTTTTTT. Amino acids: CASSPRLAGHTGELFF.